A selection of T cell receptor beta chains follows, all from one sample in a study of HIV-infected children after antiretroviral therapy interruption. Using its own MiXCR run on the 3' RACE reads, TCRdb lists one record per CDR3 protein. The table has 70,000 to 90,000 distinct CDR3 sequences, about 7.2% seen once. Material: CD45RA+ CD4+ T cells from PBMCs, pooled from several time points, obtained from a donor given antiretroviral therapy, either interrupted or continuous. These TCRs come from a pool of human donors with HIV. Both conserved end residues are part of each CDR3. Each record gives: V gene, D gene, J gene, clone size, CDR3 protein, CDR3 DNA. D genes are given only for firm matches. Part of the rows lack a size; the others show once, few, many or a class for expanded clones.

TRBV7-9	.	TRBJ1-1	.	CASSLGGAATVIEAFF	TGTGCCAGCAGCTTAGGCGGGGCAGCCACGGTGATTGAAGCTTTCTTT
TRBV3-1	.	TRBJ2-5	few	CASSQSESQYF	TGTGCCAGCAGCCAAAGCGAGTCTCAGTACTTC
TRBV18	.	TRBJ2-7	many	CASSPNSYEQYF	TGTGCCAGCTCACCAAATTCCTACGAGCAGTACTTC
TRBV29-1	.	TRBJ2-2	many	CSGNLAGNTGELFF	TGCAGTGGTAATCTGGCAGGGAATACCGGGGAGCTGTTTTTT
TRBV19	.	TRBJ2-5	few	CASTNRGAQYF	TGTGCCAGCACTAACCGCGGGGCCCAGTACTTC
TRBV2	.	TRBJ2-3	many	CASSREARAPVGDTQYF	TGTGCCAGCAGTCGCGAGGCCCGGGCCCCAGTGGGAGATACGCAGTATTTT
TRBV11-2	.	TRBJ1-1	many	CASSFYNEAFF	TGTGCCAGCAGCTTTTATAATGAAGCTTTCTTT
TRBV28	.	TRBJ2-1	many	CASLREMGNNEQFF	TGTGCCAGCCTCCGGGAAATGGGGAACAATGAGCAGTTCTTC
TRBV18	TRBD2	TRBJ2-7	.	CASSPPWDSSGGYEQYF	TGTGCCAGCTCACCCCCATGGGACTCTAGCGGGGGGTACGAGCAGTACTTC
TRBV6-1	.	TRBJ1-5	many	CASSVSPNQPQHF	TGTGCCAGCAGTGTATCCCCGAATCAGCCCCAGCATTTT
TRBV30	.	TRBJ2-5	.	CAWSAQETQYF	TGTGCCTGGAGTGCCCAAGAGACCCAGTACTTC
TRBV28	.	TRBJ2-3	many	CASSPTLYF	TGTGCTAGCAGTCCGACGCTGTATTTT
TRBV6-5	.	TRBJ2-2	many	CASSYRGVSTTGELFF	TGTGCCAGCAGTTACCGAGGGGTATCGACCACCGGGGAGCTGTTTTTT
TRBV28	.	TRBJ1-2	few	CASIFPRRPYGYTF	TGTGCCAGCATTTTCCCCAGGCGCCCCTATGGCTACACCTTC
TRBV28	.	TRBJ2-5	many	CASTAVGGRGETQYF	TGTGCCAGCACCGCAGTCGGGGGGCGCGGAGAGACCCAGTACTTC
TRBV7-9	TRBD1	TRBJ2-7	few	CASSSFRDRSYEQYF	TGTGCCAGCAGCTCATTCCGGGACAGGTCCTACGAGCAGTACTTC
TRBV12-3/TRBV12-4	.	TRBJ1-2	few	CASSLLRGPDGYTF	TGTGCCAGCAGTTTATTGAGAGGTCCCGATGGCTACACCTTC
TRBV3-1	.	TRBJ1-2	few	CASSQSMSANYGYTF	TGTGCCAGCAGCCAAAGTATGTCAGCTAACTATGGCTACACCTTC
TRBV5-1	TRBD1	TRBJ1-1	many	CASRSTDRDVNTEAFF	TGCGCCAGCCGTAGTACTGACAGGGACGTGAACACTGAAGCTTTCTTT
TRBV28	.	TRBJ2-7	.	CASTPAFGLSSYEQYF	TGTGCCAGCACCCCTGCCTTTGGTTTAAGCTCCTACGAGCAGTACTTC
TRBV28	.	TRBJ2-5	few	CASSFSAPRGETQYF	TGTGCCAGCAGTTTTTCGGCCCCGAGGGGAGAGACCCAGTACTTC
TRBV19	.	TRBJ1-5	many	CASRGDIGYGNQPQHF	TGTGCCAGTAGGGGGGACATTGGGTACGGCAATCAGCCCCAGCATTTT
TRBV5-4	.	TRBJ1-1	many	CATINQQGITEAFF	TGTGCCACCATCAACCAGCAGGGGATCACTGAAGCTTTCTTT
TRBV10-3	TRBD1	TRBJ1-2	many	CASTTGGRGTDYGYTF	TGTGCCAGTACGACCGGCGGCAGGGGGACGGACTATGGCTACACCTTC
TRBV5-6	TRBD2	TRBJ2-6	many	CASSPAGRGSGANVLTF	TGTGCCAGCAGCCCCGCGGGGAGGGGTTCTGGGGCCAACGTCCTGACTTTC
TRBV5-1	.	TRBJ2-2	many	CASKVSEARTGELFF	TGCGCCAGCAAGGTATCCGAGGCCCGCACCGGGGAGCTGTTTTTT
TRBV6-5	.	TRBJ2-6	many	CASSYSGRQGANVLTF	TGTGCCAGCAGTTACTCGGGCAGGCAAGGGGCCAACGTCCTGACTTTC
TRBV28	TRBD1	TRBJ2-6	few	CASSPPMGQGALGGANVLTF	TGTGCCAGCAGTCCTCCGATGGGACAGGGGGCGCTGGGGGGGGCCAACGTCCTGACTTTC
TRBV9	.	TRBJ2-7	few	CASSVVRTYAYEQYF	TGTGCCAGCAGCGTAGTGCGGACCTACGCCTACGAGCAGTACTTC
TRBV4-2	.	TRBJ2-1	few	CASSQDVTVQVYNEQFF	TGTGCCAGCAGCCAAGATGTTACGGTGCAGGTGTACAATGAGCAGTTCTTC
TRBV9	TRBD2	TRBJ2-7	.	CASSVGGLDVHEQYF	TGTGCCAGCAGCGTAGGGGGACTAGACGTCCACGAGCAGTACTTC
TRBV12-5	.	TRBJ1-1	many	CASGLELIAAFF	TGTGCTAGTGGTTTGGAGTTAATCGCGGCTTTCTTT
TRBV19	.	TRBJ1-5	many	CASSYKVQLGDQPQHF	TGTGCCAGTAGTTATAAAGTTCAGCTCGGGGATCAGCCCCAGCATTTT
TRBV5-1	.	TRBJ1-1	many	CASSPTGVNTEAFF	TGCGCCAGCAGCCCCACGGGGGTGAACACTGAAGCTTTCTTT
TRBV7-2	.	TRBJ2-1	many	CASSLPGAYNEQFF	TGTGCCAGCAGCTTACCGGGGGCGTACAATGAGCAGTTCTTC
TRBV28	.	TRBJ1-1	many	CASSKNTEAFF	TGTGCCAGCAGCAAGAACACTGAAGCTTTCTTT
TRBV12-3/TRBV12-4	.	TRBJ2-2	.	CASSPLVTGELFF	TGTGCCAGCAGTCCTTTGGTCACTGGGGAGCTGTTTTTT
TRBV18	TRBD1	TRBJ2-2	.	CASSSPNRGLKGATNTGELFF	TGTGCCAGCTCATCACCCAACAGGGGTCTCAAGGGCGCCACGAACACCGGGGAGCTGTTTTTT
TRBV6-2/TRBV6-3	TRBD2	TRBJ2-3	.	CASSSPDGRARSTDTQYF	TGTGCCAGCAGTTCCCCTGACGGGAGGGCCCGCAGCACAGATACGCAGTATTTT